One sample yielded the 3 T cell receptor beta chains listed below, sequenced in a study of brain T cells in children with intractable seizures. Profiling relied on immunoSEQ multiplex PCR, and the TCRdb table lists in-frame clones only, not all of them. Of hundreds of thousands of clones listed, 93% were seen once; the top ten hold 5.7%. Time point reported: blood from clinic visit 5 months post-surgery; TSC patient then seizure free. Sequencing was performed on peripheral blood, taken roughly 5 months after surgery. These receptors originate from a boy younger than two with tuberous sclerosis and intractable seizures.

The chain is built from TRBV7-9 and TRBJ2-2; no definite D call. The CDR3 contains 15 residues. V gave up 2 bases and J gave up 4 bases, with 11 bases separating them. Looked up from germline, CDR1 is SEHNR and CDR2 is FQNEAQ (reference sequence). CDR3 loop: CASSLQAVTTGELFF. Written as DNA, the CDR3 is TGTGCCAGCAGCTTACAGGCAGTGACCACCGGGGAGCTGTTTTTT.

The rearrangement links TRBV13 to TRBJ2-5, with TRBD2 matching over 12 bases. From germline, CDR1 is PRHDT and CDR2 FYEKMQ (reference sequence). V gave up 5 bases and J gave up 5 bases; unmatched junction bases: 9. The CDR3 loop spans 16 amino acids. CDR3 nucleotides: TGTGCCAGCAGCCCTGCGACTAGCGGGAGAAGGGAGACCCAGTACTTC. This sequence encodes CASSPATSGRRETQYF.

This chain joins TRBV14 and TRBJ2-3; 8 bases are shared with TRBD2. Germline V gene lookup returns CDR1 SGHDN and CDR2 FVKESK. CDR3 size: 15 residues. V was clipped by 2 bases and J by 3 bases; unmatched bases: 4. The CDR3 bases are TGTGCCAGCAGCCAAACGCGGGAGGATACAGATACGCAGTATTTT. Protein sequence: CASSQTREDTDTQYF.